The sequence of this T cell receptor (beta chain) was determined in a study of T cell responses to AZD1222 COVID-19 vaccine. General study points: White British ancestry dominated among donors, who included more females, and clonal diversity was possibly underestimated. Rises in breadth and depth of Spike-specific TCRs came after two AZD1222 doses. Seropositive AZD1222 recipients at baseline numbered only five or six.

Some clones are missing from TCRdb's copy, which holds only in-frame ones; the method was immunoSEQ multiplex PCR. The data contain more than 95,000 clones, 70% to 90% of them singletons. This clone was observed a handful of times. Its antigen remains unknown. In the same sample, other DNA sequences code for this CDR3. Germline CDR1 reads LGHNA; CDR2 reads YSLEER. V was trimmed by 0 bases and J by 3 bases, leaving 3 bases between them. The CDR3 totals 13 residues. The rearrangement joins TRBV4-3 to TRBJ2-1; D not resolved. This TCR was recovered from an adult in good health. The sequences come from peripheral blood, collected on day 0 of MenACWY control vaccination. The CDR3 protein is CASSQERYNEQFF. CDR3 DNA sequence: TGCGCCAGCAGCCAAGAACGCTACAATGAGCAGTTCTTC.